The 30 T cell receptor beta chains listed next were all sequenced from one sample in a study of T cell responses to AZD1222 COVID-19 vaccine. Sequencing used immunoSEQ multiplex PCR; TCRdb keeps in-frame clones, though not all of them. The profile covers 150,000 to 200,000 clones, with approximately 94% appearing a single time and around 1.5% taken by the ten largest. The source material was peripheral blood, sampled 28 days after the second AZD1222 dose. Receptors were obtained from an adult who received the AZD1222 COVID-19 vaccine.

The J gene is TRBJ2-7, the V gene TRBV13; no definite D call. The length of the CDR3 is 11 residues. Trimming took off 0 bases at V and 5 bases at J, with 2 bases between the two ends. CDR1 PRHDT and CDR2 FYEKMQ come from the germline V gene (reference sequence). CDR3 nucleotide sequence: TGTGCCAGCAGCTTAGGGAACGAGCAGTACTTC. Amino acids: CASSLGNEQYF.

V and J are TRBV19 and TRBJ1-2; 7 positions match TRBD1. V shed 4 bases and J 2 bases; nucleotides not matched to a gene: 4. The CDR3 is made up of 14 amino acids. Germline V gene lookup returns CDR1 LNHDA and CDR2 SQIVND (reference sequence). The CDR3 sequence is CASSTLTGNYGYTF. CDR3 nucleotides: TGTGCCAGTAGTACCCTGACAGGGAACTATGGCTACACCTTC. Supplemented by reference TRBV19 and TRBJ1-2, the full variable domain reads DGGITQSPKYLFRKEGQNVTLSCEQNLNHDAMYWYRQDPGQGLRLIYYSQIVNDFQKGDIAEGYSVSREKKESFPLTVTSAQKNPTAFYLCASSTLTGNYGYTFGSGTRLTVV.

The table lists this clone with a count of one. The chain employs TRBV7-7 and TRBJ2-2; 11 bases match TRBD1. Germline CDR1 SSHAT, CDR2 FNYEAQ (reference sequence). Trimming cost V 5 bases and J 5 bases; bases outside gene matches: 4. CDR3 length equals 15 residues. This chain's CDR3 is CASSGTGGLTGELFF. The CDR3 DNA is TGTGCCAGCAGCGGGACAGGGGGTCTAACCGGGGAGCTGTTTTTT.

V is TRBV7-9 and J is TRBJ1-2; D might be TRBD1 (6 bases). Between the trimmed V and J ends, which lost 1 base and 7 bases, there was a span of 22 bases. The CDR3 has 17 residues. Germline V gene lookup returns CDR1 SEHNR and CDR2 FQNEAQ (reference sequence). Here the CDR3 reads CASSLEGTNARLGGYTF. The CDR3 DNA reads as TGTGCCAGCAGCTTAGAGGGGACAAACGCGCGATTAGGTGGCTACACCTTC.

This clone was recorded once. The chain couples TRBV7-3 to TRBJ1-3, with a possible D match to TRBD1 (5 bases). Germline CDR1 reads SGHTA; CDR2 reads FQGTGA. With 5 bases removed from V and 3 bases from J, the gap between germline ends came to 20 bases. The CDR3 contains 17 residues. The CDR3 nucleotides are TGTGCCAGCAGCCTACTGGGGGGTGGAGTAGGTGGAAACACCATATATTTT. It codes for CASSLLGGGVGGNTIYF.

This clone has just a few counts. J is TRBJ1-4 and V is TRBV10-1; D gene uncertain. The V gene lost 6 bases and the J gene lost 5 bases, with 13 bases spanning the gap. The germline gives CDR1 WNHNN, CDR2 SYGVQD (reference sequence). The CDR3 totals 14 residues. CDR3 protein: CASRSFGLNEKLFF. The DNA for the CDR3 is TGCGCCAGCAGAAGCTTCGGCTTAAATGAAAAACTGTTTTTT.

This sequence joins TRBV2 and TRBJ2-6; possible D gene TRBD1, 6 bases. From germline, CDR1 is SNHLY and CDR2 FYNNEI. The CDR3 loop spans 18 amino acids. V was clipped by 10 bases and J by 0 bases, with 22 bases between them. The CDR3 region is CATSPRDTTFSGANVLTF. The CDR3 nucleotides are TGTGCCACCTCACCTCGGGACACCACCTTCTCTGGGGCCAACGTCCTGACTTTC.

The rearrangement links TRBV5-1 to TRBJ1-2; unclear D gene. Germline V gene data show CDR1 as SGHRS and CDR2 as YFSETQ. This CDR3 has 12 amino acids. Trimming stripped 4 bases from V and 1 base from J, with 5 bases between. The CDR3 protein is CASSPNNYGYTF. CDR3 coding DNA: TGCGCCAGCAGCCCGAATAACTATGGCTACACCTTC.

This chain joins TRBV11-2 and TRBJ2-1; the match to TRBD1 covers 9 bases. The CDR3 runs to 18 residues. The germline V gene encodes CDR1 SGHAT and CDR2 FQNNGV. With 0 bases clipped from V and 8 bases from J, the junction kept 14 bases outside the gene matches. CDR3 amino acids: CASSLEVEVGDRADEQFF. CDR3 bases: TGTGCCAGCAGCTTAGAGGTGGAAGTGGGGGACAGGGCGGATGAGCAGTTCTTC. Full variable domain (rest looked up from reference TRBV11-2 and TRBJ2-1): EAGVAQSPRYKIIEKRQSVAFWCNPISGHATLYWYQQILGQGPKLLIQFQNNGVVDDSQLPKDRFSAERLKGVDSTLKIQPAKLEDSAVYLCASSLEVEVGDRADEQFFGPGTRLTVL.

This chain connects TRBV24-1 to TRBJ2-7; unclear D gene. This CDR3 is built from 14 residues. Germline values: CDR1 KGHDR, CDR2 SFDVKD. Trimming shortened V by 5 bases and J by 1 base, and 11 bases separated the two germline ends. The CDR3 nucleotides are TGTGCCACCAGTGCAAAAGAAACTTCCTACGAGCAGTACTTC. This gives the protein CATSAKETSYEQYF.

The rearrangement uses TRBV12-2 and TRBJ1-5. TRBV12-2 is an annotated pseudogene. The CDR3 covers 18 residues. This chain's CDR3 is CASRYRPDGEGSNQPQHF. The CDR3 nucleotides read TGTGCAAGTCGCTACCGCCCTGATGGGGAGGGGAGCAATCAGCCCCAGCATTTT.

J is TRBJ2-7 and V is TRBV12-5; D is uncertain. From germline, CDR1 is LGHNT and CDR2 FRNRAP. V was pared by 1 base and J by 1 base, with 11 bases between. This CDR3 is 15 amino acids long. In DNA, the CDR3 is TGTGCTAGTGGTTTGGCAAAGGACGGGTCCTACGAGCAGTACTTC. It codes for CASGLAKDGSYEQYF. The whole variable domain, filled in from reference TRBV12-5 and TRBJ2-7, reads DARVTQTPRHKVTEMGQEVTMRCQPILGHNTVFWYRQTMMQGLELLAYFRNRAPLDDSGMPKDRFSAEMPDATLATLKIQPSEPRDSAVYFCASGLAKDGSYEQYFGPGTRLTVT.

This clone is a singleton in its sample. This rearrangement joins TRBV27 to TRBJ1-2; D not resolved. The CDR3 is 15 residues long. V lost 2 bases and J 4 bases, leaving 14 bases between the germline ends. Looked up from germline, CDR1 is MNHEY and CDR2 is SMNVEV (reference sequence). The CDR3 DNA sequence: TGTGCCAGCAGTTTAAAAAGAGATACTCCCTATGGCTACACCTTC. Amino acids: CASSLKRDTPYGYTF.

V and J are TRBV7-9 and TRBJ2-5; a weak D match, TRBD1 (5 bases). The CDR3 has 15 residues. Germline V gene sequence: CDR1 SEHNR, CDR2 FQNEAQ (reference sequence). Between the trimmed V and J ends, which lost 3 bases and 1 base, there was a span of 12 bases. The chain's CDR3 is CASSLYRTPQETQYF. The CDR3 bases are TGTGCCAGCAGCTTGTATCGGACACCCCAAGAGACCCAGTACTTC.

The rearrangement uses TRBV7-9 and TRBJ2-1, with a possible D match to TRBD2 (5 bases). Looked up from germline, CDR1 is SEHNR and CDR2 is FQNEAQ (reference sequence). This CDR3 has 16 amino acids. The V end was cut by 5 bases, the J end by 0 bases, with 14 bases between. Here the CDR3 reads CASSRSMGSSYNEQFF. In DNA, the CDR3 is TGTGCCAGCAGCCGTTCGATGGGGAGCTCCTACAATGAGCAGTTCTTC.

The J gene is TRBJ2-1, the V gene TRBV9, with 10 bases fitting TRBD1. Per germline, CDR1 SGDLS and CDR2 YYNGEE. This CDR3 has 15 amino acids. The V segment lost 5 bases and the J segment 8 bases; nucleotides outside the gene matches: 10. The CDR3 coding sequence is TGTGCCAGCAGTGGGCCGGGACAGGGGATTCATGAGCAGTTCTTC. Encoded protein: CASSGPGQGIHEQFF.

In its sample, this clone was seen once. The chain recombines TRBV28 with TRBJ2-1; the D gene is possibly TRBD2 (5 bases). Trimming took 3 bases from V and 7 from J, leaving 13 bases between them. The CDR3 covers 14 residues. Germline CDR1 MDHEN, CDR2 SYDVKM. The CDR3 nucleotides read TGTGCCAGCAGTTTTCCTTCGCTAGCAAATGAGCAGTTCTTC. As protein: CASSFPSLANEQFF.

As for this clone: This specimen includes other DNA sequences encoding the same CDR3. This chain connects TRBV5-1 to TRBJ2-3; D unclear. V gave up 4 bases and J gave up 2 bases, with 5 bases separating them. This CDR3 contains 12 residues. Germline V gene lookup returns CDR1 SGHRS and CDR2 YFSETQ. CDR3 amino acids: CASSIDTDTQYF. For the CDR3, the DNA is TGCGCCAGCAGCATCGACACAGATACGCAGTATTTT.

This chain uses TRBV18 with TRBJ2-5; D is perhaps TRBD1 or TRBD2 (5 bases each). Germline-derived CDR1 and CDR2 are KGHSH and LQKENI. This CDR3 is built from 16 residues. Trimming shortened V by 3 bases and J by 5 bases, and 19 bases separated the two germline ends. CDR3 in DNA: TGTGCCAGCTCACCGGTTGGAGGTCAGGGTGGCGAGACCCAGTACTTC. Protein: CASSPVGGQGGETQYF.

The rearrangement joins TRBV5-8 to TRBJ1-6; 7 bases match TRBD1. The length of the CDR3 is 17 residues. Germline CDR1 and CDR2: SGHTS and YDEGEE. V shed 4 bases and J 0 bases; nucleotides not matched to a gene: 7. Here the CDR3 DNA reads TGTGCCAGCAGCCCCTGGGACAGCAGCTCCTATAATTCACCCCTCCACTTT. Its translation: CASSPWDSSSYNSPLHF.

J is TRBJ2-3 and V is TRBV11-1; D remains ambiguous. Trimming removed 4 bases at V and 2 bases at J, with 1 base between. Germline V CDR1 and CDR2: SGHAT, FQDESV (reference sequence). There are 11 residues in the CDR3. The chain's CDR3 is CASSSTDTQYF. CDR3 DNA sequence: TGTGCCAGCAGCTCCACAGATACGCAGTATTTT.

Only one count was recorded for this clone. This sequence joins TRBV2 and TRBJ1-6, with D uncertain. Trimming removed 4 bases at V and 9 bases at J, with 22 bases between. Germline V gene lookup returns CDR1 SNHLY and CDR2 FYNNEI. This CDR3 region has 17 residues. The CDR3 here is CASSGSRAEILFSPLHF. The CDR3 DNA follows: TGTGCCAGCAGTGGATCCCGGGCCGAAATTCTGTTTTCACCCCTCCACTTT.

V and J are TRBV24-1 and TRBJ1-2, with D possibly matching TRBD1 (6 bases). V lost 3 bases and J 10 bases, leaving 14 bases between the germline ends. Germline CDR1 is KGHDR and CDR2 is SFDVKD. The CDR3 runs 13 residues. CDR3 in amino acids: CATSDSNRVDYTF. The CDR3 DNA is TGTGCCACCAGTGATAGTAACAGGGTGGACTACACCTTC.

CDR3 nucleotides: TGTGCCAGCAGCTTGCATACCCCCATCGGGTATAATTCACCCCTCCACTTT. This encodes CASSLHTPIGYNSPLHF. The chain recombines TRBV7-2 with TRBJ1-6; D is uncertain. V lost 3 bases and J lost 4, with 16 bases in between. From germline, CDR1 is SGHTA and CDR2 FQGNSA. CDR3 size: 17 residues.

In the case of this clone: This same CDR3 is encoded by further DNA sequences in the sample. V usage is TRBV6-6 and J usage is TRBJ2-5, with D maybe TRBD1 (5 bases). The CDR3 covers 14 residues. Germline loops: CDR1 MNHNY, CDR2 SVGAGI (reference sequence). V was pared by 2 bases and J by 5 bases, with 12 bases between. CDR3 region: CASSYPGSQETQYF. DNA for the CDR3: TGTGCCAGCAGTTACCCAGGGTCGCAGGAGACCCAGTACTTC.

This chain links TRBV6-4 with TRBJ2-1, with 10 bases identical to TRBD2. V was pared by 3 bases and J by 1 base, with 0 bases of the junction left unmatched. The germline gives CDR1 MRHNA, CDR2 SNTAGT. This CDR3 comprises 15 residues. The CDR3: CASSETSGSYNEQFF. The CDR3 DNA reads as TGTGCCAGCAGTGAGACTAGCGGGTCCTACAATGAGCAGTTCTTC.

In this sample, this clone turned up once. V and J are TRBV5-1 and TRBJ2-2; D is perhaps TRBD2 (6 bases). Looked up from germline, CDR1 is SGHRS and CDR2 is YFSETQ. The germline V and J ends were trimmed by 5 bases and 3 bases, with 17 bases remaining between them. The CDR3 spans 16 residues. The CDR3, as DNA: TGCGCCAGCAGGACAACTAGTCGGGAGTACACCGGGGAGCTGTTTTTT. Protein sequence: CASRTTSREYTGELFF.

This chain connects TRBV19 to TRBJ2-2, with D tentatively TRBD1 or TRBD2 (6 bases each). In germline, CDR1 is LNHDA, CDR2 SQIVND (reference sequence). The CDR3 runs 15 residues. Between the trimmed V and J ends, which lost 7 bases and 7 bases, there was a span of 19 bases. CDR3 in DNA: TGTGCCAGTAAAGAGGGGGGCATACTCCTCGGGGAGCTGTTTTTT. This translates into CASKEGGILLGELFF.

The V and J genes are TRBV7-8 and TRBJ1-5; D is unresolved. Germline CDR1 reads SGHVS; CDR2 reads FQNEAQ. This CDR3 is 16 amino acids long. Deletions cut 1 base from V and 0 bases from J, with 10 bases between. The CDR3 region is CASSLGRVRSNQPQHF. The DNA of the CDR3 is TGTGCCAGCAGCTTAGGGCGGGTGCGTAGCAATCAGCCCCAGCATTTT.

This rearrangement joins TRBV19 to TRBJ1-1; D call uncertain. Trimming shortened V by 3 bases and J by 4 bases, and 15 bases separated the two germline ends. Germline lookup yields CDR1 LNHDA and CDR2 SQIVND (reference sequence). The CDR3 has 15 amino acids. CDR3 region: CASSINGSPGTEAFF. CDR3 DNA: TGTGCCAGTAGTATCAATGGGTCCCCAGGCACTGAAGCTTTCTTT.